The text below deals with one T cell receptor beta chain. Its antigen is currently unknown. V lost 5 bases and J lost 5, with 13 bases in between. Germline V lookup: CDR1 SGHRS, CDR2 YFSETQ. The CDR3 length is 13 residues. The source of the sample is a study of graft-versus-host responses after intestinal transplantation. The overall study: In this cohort, recipients had multivisceral, liver-intestinal, or isolated intestinal transplants. Every one of the recipients received anti-thymocyte globulin induction and afterwards took tacrolimus and steroids for roughly three years.

Clones were sequenced by immunoSEQ multiplex PCR, and TCRdb holds only the in-frame ones, with some missing. The repertoire holds 65,000 to 90,000 clones, with around 90% as singletons. Study-wide points: Researchers found GvH clones in recipient marrow, and some showed up first in ileum or blood. Early after transplant, HvG clones declined as circulating GvH clones peaked.

The chain carries TRBV5-1 and TRBJ1-1, with D hard to call. Specimen: unstimulated CD8+ T cells sorted from spleen or lymph node cells, collected before transplant. The TCR comes from a human donor who was the organ donor for an intestinal transplant. The CDR3 loop is CASRGRTGTEAFF. The CDR3 nucleotides are TGCGCCAGCAGGGGAAGGACGGGAACTGAAGCTTTCTTT.